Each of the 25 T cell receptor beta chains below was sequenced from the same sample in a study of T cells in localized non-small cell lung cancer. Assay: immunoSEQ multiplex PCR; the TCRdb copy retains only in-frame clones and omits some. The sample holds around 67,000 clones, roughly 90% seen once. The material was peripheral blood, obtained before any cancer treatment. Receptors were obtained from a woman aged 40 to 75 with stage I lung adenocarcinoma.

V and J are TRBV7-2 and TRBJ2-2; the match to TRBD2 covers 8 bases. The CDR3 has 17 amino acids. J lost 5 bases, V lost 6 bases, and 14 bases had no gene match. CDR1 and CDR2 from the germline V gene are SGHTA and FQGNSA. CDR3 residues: CASSSRAASGPTGELFF. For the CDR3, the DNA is TGTGCCAGCAGTTCGAGGGCGGCTAGCGGGCCTACCGGGGAGCTGTTTTTT. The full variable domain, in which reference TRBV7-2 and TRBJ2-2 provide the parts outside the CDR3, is GAGVSQSPSNKVTEKGKDVELRCDPISGHTALYWYRQSLGQGLEFLIYFQGNSAPDKSGLPSDRFSAERTGGSVSTLTIQRTQQEDSAVYLCASSSRAASGPTGELFFGEGSRLTVL.

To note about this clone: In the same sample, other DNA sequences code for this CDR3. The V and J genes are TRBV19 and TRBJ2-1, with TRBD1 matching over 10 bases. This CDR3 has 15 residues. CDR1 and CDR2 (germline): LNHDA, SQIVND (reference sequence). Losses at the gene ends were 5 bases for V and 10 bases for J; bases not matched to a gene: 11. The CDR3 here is CASSLPGQGSHEQFF. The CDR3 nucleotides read TGTGCCAGTAGTTTACCGGGACAGGGGTCCCACGAGCAGTTCTTC.

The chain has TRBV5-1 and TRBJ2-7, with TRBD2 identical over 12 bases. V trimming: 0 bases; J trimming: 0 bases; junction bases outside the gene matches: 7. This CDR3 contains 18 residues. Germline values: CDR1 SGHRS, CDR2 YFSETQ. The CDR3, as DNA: TGCGCCAGCAGCTTGGGACTAGCGGGGGTCCTAAGCTCCTACGAGCAGTACTTC. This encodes CASSLGLAGVLSSYEQYF.

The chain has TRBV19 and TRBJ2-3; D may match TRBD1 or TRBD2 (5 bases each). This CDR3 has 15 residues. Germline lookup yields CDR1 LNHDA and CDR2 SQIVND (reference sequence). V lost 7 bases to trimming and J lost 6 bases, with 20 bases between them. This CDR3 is CASNTALGPPDTQYF. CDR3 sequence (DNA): TGTGCCAGTAATACTGCCTTGGGACCCCCGGATACGCAGTATTTT. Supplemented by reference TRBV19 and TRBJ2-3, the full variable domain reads DGGITQSPKYLFRKEGQNVTLSCEQNLNHDAMYWYRQDPGQGLRLIYYSQIVNDFQKGDIAEGYSVSREKKESFPLTVTSAQKNPTAFYLCASNTALGPPDTQYFGPGTRLTVL.

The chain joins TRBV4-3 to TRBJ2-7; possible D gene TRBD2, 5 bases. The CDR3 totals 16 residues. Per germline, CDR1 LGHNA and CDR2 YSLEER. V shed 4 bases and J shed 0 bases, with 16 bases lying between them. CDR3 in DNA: TGCGCCAGCAGCCCTCCGGACTCGTTGAGCTCCTACGAGCAGTACTTC. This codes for CASSPPDSLSSYEQYF.

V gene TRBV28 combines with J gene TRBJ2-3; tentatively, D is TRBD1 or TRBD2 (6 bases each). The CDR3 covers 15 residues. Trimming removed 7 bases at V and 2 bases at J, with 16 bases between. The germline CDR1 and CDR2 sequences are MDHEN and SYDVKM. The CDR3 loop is CASMIGGFFTDTQYF. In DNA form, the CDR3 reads TGTGCCAGCATGATCGGGGGCTTCTTCACAGATACGCAGTATTTT.

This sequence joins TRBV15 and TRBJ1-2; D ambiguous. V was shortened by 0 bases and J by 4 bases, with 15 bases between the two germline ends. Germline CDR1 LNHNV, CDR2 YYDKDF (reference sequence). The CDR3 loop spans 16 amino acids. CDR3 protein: CATSRERPGLSYGYTF. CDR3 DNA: TGTGCCACCAGCAGAGAACGTCCCGGGTTAAGCTATGGCTACACCTTC.

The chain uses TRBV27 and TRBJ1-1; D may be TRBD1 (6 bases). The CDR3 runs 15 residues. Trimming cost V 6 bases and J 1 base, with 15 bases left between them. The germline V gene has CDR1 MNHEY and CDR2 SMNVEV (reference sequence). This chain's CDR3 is CASRPMDRPNTEAFF. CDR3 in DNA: TGTGCCAGCAGACCCATGGACAGACCGAACACTGAAGCTTTCTTT.

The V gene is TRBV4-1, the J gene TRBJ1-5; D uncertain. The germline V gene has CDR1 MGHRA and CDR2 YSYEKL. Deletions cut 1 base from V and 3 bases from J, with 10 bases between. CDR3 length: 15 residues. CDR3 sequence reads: CASSQGGGFNQPQHF. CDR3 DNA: TGCGCCAGCAGCCAAGGTGGCGGTTTCAATCAGCCCCAGCATTTT.

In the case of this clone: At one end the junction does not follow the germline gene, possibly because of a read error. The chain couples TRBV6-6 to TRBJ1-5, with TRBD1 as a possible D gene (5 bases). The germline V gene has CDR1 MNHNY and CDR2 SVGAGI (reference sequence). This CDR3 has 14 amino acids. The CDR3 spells CASSPDTFGSSLFF. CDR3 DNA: TGTGCCAGCAGTCCGGACACTTTTGGGAGTTCCCTTTTTTTT.

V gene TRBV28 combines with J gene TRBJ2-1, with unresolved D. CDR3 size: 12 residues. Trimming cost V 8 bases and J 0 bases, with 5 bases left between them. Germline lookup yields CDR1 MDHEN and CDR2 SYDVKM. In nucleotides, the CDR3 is TGTGCCAGCCGGGCCTCCTACAATGAGCAGTTCTTC. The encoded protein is CASRASYNEQFF.

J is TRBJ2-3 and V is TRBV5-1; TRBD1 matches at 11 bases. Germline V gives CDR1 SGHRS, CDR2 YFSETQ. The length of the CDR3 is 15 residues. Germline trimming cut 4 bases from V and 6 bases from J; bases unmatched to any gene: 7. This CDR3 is CASSGRDRGDDTQYF. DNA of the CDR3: TGCGCCAGCAGCGGCCGGGACAGGGGGGATGATACGCAGTATTTT.

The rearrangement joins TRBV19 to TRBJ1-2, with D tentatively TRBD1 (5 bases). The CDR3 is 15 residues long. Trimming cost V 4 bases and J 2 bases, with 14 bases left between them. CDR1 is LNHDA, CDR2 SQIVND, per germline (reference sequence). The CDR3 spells CASSRLRGVNYGYTF. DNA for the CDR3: TGTGCCAGTAGTAGACTCCGAGGGGTCAACTATGGCTACACCTTC.

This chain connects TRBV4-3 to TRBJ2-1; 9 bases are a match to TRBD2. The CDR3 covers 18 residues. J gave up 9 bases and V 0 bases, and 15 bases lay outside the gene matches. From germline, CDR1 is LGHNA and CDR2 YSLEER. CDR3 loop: CASSQEVAGASGSGEQFF. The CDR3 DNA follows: TGCGCCAGCAGCCAAGAGGTAGCGGGAGCGTCGGGTTCTGGTGAGCAGTTCTTC.

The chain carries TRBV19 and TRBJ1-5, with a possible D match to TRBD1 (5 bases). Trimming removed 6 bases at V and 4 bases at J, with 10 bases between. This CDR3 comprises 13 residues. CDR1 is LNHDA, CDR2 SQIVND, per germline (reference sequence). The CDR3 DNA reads TGTGCCAGTAGGGATCAGGGTAATCAGCCCCAGCATTTT. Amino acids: CASRDQGNQPQHF.

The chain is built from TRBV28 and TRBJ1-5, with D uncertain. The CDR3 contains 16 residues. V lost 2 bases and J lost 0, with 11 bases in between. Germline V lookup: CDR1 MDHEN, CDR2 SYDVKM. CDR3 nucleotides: TGTGCCAGCAGTTTAAGAACCGAGTATAGCAATCAGCCCCAGCATTTT. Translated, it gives CASSLRTEYSNQPQHF.

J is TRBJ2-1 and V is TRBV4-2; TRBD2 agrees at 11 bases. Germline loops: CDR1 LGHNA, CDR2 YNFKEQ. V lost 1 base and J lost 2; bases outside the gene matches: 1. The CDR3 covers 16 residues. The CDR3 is CASSQVAGGPYNEQFF. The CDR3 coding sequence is TGTGCCAGCAGCCAAGTAGCGGGAGGGCCCTACAATGAGCAGTTCTTC.

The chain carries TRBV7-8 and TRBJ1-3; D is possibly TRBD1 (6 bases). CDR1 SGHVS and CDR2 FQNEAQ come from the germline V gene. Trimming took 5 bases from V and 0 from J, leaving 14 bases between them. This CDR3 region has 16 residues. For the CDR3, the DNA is TGTGCCAGCAGCCCCCGGGGGGGGGCCTCTGGAAACACCATATATTTT. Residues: CASSPRGGASGNTIYF.

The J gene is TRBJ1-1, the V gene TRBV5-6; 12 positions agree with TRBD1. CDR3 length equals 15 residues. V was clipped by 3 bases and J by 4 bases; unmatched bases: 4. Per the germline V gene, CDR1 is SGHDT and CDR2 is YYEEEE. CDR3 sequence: CASSWGQGAGTEAFF. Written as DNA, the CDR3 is TGTGCCAGCAGCTGGGGACAGGGGGCCGGCACTGAAGCTTTCTTT.

This CDR3 is CASMLGDRGFIGSNQPQHF. The CDR3 DNA sequence: TGTGCCAGTATGCTGGGTGACAGGGGGTTCATAGGAAGCAATCAGCCCCAGCATTTT. The chain carries TRBV19 and TRBJ1-5; 9 bases are shared with TRBD1. Trimming took 7 bases from V and 1 from J; bases not matched to a gene: 17. The CDR3 totals 19 residues. Germline V lookup: CDR1 LNHDA, CDR2 SQIVND (reference sequence).

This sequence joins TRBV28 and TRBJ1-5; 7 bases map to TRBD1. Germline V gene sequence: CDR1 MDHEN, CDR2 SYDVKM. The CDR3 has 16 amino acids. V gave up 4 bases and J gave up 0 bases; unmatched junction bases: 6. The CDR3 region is CASSSGGAYSNQPQHF. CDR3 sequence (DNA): TGTGCCAGCAGTTCAGGGGGGGCCTATAGCAATCAGCCCCAGCATTTT.

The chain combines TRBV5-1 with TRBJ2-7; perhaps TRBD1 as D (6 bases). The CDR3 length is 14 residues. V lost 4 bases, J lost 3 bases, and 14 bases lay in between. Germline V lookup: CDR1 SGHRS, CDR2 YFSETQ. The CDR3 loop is CASSRGGDGYEQYF. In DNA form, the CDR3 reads TGCGCCAGCAGCCGAGGGGGAGATGGCTACGAGCAGTACTTC.

This CDR3 reads CASRGQARYYEQYF. In nucleotides, the CDR3 is TGTGCCAGTAGAGGACAGGCCCGATATTACGAGCAGTACTTC. This chain uses TRBV6-1 with TRBJ2-7; 7 nucleotides agree with TRBD1. Trimming cost V 9 bases and J 4 bases; bases outside gene matches: 12. This CDR3 region has 14 residues. Looked up from germline, CDR1 is MNHNS and CDR2 is SASEGT.

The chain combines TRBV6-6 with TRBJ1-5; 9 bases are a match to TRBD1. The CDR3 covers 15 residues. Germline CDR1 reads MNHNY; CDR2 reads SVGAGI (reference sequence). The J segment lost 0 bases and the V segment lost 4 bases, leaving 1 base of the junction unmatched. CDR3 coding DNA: TGTGCCAGCAGTTGGGACAGGGTTAGCAATCAGCCCCAGCATTTT. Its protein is CASSWDRVSNQPQHF.

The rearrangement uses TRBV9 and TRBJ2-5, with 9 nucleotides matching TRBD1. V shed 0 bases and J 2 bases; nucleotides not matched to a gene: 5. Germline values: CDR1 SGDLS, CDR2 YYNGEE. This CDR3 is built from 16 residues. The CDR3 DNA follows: TGTGCCAGCAGCGTAGCTACGGGACAGGGTCAAGAGACCCAGTACTTC. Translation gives CASSVATGQGQETQYF.